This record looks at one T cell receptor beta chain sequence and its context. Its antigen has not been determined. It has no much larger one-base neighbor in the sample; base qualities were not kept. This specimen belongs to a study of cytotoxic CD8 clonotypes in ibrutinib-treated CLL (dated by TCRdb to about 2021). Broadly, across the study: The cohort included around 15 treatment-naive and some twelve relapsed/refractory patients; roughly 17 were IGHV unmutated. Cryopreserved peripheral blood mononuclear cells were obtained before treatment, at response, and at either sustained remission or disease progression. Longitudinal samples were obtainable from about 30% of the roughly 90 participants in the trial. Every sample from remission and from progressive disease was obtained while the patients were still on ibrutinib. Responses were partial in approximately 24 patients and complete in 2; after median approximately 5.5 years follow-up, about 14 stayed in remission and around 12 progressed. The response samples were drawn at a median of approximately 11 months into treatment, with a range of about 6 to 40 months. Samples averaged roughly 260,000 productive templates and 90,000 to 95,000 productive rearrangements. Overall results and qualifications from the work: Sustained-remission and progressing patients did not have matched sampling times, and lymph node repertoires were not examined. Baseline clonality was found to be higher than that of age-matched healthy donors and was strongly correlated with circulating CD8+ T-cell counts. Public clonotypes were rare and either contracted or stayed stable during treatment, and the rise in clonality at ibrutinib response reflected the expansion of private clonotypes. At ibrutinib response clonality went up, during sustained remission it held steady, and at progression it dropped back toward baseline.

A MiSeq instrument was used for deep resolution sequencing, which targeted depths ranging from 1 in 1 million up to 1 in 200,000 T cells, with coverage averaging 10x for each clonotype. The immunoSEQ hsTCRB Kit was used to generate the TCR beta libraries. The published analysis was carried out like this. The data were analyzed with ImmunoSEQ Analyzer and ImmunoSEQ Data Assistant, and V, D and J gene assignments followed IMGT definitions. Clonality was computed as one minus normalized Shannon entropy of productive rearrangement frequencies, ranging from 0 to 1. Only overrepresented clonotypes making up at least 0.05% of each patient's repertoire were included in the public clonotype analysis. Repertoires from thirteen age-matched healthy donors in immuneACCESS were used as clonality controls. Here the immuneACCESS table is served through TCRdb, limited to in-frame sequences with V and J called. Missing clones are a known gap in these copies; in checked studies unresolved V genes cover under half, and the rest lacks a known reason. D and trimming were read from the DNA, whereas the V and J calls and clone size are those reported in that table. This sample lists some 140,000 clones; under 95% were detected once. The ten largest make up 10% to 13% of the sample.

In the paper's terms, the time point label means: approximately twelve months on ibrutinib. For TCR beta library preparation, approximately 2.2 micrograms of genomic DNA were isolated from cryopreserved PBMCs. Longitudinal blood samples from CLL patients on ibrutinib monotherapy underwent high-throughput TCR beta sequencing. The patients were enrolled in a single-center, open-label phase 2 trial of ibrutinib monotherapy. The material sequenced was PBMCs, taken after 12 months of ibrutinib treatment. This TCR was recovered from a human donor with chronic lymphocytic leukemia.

The DNA reads TGTGCCAGCAGACGGGACCCCACGGGCCACGAGCAGTACTTC. It is translated as CASRRDPTGHEQYF. The chain employs TRBV27 and TRBJ2-7, with the D call perhaps TRBD1 or TRBD2, each one matching 5 bases. The germline V gene encodes CDR1 MNHEY and CDR2 SMNVEV (reference sequence). The CDR3 has 14 amino acids, counting the end cysteine and phenylalanine. Kept here is only the CDR3 DNA, which spans 42 bases and is read in frame from base 1. V and J lose 6 bases and 5 bases, and a span of 17 bases separates them.